Below are 3 T cell receptor beta chains sequenced from a single sample in a study of cytomegalovirus exposure and HLA in healthy donors (dated by TCRdb to about 2017). Library construction relied on the immunoSEQ multiplex PCR assay. The multiplex PCR relied on a mix of 60 forward primers for TCR Vbeta segments and 13 reverse primers for TCR Jbeta segments. Imported from immuneACCESS, the table was reduced by TCRdb to in-frame sequences with V and J called. These copies leave out some clones; in studies compared against another copy, an unresolved V gene accounts for under half, and the cause of the remainder is not known. This sample has approximately 170,000 clones in its table, and around 84% of those were observed once. The ten biggest clones cover 1% of the sample. Material for sequencing was PBMCs. All receptors come from a boy aged 2 to 10 in good health and CMV-seronegative.

The table lists this clone with a few counts. A read error may account for a junction end that differs from germline. The V and J genes are TRBV7-9 and TRBJ2-1; 11 bases align to TRBD2. Germline CDR1 SEHNR, CDR2 FQNEAQ (reference sequence). The CDR3 spans 18 residues. In DNA form, the CDR3 reads TGTTCCAGCAGCTTACCCCCCCGACTAGCGGGACTTTACAATGAGCAGTTCTTC. Amino acid sequence: CSSSLPPRLAGLYNEQFF.

This chain uses TRBV10-3 with TRBJ2-7; D is perhaps TRBD2 (6 bases). The CDR3 spans 12 residues. Germline V gives CDR1 ENHRY, CDR2 SYGVKD. V was cut by 11 bases and J by 4 bases, with 15 bases left in between. The CDR3 DNA follows: TGTGCCTCCCGGGACTCACCATACGAGCAGTACTTC. Translating it yields CASRDSPYEQYF.

The chain couples TRBV19 to TRBJ1-6; the D gene is possibly TRBD1 (5 bases). This CDR3 is 16 amino acids long. Per germline, CDR1 LNHDA and CDR2 SQIVND (reference sequence). The ends were cut back, 4 bases at V and 5 bases at J, with 15 bases in the middle. Here the CDR3 DNA reads TGTGCCAGTAGTACTCCGCGGGGCCTGGATAATTCACCCCTCCACTTT. The encoded protein is CASSTPRGLDNSPLHF.